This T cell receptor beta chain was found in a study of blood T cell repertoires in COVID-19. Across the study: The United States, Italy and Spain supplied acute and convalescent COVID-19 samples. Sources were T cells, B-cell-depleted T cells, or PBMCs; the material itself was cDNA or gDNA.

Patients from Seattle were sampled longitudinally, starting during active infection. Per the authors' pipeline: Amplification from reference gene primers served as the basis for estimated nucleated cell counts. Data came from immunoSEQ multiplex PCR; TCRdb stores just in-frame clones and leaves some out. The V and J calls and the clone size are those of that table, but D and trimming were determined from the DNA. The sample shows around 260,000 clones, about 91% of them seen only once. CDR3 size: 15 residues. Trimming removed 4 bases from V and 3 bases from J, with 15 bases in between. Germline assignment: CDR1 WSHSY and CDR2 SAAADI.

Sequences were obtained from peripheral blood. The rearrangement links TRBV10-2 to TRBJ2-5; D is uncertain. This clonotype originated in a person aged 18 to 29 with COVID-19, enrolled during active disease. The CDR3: CASSVRTLNEETQYF. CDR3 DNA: TGCGCCAGCAGTGTTCGCACTCTGAACGAAGAGACCCAGTACTTC.